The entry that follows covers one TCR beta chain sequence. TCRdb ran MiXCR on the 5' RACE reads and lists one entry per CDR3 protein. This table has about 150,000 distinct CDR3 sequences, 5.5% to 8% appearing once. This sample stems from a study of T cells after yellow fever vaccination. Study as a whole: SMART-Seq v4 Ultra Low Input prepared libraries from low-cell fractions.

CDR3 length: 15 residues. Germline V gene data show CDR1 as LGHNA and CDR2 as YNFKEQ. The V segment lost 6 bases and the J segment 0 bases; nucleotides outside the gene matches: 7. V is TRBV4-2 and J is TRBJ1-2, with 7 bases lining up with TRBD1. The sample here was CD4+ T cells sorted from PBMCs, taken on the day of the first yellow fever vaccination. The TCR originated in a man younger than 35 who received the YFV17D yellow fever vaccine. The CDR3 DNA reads TGTGCCAGCAGAATCAATGACAGGGCTAACTATGGCTACACCTTC. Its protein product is CASRINDRANYGYTF.